Here is one T cell receptor beta chain with its context. This CDR3 has 15 residues. Germline CDR1 reads SGHTA; CDR2 reads FQGNSA. Trimming stripped 1 base from V and 2 bases from J, with 12 bases between. Source study methods: By means of reference gene primer amplification, nucleated cell counts were estimated. Only in-frame clones appear in the TCRdb table, and some are missing; sequencing was by immunoSEQ multiplex PCR. The V and J calls and clone size come from that table; D and trimming were worked out from the DNA. Among 150,000 to 200,000 clones listed, around 87% were seen once. These data are taken from a study of blood T cell repertoires in COVID-19. Study in general: COVID-19 samples from acute and convalescent phases originated in the United States, Italy and Spain. PBMCs, B-cell-depleted T cells, or T cells provided the cDNA or gDNA that made up the material.

This receptor was taken from a man aged 50 to 59 with acute or convalescent COVID-19. The sequencing input was peripheral blood. This chain connects TRBV7-2 to TRBJ2-7, with D unclear. The CDR3 here is CASSLVASQTYEQYF. The CDR3 DNA is TGTGCCAGCAGCTTAGTCGCCTCCCAGACCTACGAGCAGTACTTC.